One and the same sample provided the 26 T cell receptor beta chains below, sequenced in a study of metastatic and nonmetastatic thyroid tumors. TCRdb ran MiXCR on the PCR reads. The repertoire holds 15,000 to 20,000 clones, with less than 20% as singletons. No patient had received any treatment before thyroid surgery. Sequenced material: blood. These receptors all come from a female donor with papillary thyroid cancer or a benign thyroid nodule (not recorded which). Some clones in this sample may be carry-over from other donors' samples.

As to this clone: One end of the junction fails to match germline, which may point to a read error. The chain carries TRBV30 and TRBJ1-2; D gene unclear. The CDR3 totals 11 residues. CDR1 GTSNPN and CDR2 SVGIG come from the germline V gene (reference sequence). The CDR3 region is CAWSDNLLPNF. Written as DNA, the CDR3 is TGTGCCTGGAGTGACAACCTGTTACCCAACTTC. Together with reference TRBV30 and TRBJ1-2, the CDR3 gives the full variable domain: SQTIHQWPATLVQPVGSPLSLECTVEGTSNPNLYWYRQAAGRGLQLLFYSVGIGQISSEVPQNLSASRPQDRQFILSSKKLLLSDSGFYLCAWSDNLLPNFGSGTRLTVV.

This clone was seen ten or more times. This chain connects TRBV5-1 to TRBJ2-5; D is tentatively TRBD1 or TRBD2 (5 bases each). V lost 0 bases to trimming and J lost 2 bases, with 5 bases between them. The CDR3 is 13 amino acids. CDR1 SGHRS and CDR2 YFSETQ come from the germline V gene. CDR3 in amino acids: CASSLGGQETQYF. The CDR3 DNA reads TGCGCCAGCAGCTTGGGGGGGCAAGAGACCCAGTACTTC.

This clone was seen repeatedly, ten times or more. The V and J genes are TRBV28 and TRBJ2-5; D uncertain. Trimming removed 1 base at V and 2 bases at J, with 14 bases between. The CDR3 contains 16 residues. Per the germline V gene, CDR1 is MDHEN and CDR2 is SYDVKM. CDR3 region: CASSLLAGYFQETQYF. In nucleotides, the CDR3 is TGTGCCAGCAGTTTATTGGCAGGCTATTTTCAAGAGACCCAGTACTTC.

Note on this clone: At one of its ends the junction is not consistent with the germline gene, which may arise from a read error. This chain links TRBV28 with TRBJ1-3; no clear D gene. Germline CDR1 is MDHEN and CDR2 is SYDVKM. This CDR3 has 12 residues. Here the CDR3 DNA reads TGTTCCAGCAGTCCGGTCCGAAACACCATATATTTC. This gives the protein CSSSPVRNTIYF.

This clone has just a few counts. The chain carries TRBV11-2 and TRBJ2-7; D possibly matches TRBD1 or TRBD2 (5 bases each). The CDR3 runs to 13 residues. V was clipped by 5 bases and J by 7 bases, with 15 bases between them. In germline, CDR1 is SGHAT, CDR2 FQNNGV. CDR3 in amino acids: CASSQGSGLEQYF. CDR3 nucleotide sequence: TGTGCCAGCAGCCAAGGCTCGGGGCTTGAGCAGTACTTC.

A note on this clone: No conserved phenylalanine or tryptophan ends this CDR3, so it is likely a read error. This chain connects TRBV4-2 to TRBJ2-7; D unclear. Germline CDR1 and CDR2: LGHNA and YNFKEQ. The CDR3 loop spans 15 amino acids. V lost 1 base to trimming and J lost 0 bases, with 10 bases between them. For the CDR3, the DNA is TGTGCCAGCAGCCAAGGGGTGACACACTCCTACGAGCAGTACTCC. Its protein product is CASSQGVTHSYEQYS.

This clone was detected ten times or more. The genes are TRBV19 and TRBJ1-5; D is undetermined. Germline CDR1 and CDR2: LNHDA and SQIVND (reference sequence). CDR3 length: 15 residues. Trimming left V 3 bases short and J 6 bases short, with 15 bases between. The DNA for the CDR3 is TGTGCCAGTAGTATTCCGCCCCCATCTATTCAGCCCCAGCATTTT. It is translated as CASSIPPPSIQPQHF.

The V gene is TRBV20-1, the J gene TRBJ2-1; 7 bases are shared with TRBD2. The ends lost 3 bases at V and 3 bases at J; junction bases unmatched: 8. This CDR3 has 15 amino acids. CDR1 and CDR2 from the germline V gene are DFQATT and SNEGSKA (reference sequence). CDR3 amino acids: CSARVVGGSYNEQFF. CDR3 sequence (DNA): TGCAGTGCTAGGGTGGTGGGGGGGAGCTACAATGAGCAGTTCTTC.

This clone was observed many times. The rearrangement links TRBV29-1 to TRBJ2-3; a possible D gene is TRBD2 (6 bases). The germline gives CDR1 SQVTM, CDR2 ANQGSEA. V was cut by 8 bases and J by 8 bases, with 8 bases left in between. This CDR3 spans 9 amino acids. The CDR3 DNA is TGCAGCATCGGGGGTACGCAGTATTTT. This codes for CSIGGTQYF.

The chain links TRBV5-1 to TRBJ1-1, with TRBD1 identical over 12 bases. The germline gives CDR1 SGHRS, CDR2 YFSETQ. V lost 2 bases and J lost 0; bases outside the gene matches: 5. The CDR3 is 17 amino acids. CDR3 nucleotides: TGCGCCAGCAGCTTTGGGACAGGGGGCGGGTTGAACACTGAAGCTTTCTTT. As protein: CASSFGTGGGLNTEAFF.

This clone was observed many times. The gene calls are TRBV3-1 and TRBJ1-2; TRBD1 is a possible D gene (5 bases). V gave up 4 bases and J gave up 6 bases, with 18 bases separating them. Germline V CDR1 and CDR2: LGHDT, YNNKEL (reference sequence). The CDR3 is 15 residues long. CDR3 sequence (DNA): TGTGCCAGCAGCCTGGGCAGGGCGCTCGGTAATGGCTACACCTTC. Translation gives CASSLGRALGNGYTF. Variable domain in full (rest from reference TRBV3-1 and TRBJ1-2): DTAVSQTPKYLVTQMGNDKSIKCEQNLGHDTMYWYKQDSKKFLKIMFSYNNKELIINETVPNRFSPKSPDKAHLNLHINSLELGDSAVYFCASSLGRALGNGYTFGSGTRLTVV.

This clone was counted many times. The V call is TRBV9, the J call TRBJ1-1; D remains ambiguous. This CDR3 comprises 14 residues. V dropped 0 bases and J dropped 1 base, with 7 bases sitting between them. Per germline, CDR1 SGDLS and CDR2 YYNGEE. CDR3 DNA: TGTGCCAGCAGCGTAGGGGCTGGGAACACTGAAGCTTTCTTT. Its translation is CASSVGAGNTEAFF.

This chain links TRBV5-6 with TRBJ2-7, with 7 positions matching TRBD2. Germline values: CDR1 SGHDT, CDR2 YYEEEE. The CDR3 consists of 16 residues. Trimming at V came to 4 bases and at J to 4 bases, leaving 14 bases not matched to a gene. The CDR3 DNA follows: TGTGCCAGCAGCCCCACCCCCGGGACTACTAGTTACGAGCAGTACTTC. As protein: CASSPTPGTTSYEQYF.

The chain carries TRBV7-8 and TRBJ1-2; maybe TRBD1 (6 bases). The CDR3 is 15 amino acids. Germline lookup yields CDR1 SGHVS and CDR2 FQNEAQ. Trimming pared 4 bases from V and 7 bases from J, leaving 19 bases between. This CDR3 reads CASSSRLQGKFGYTF. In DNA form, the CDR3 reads TGTGCCAGCAGCTCAAGACTACAGGGAAAGTTTGGCTACACCTTC.

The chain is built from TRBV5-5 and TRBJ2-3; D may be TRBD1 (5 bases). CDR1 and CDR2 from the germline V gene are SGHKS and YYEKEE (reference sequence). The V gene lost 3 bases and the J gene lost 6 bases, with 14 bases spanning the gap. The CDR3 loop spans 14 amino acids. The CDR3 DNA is TGTGCCAGCAGCTCCGCTAGTGGGGCGGATACGCAGTATTTT. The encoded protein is CASSSASGADTQYF.

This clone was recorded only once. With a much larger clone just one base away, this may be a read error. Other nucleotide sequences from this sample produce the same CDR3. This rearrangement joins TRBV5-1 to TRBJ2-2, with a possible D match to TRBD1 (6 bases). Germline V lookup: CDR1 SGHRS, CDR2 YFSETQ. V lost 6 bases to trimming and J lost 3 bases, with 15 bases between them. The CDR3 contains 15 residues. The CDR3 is CASNSGQPDTGELFF. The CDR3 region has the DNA TGCGCCAGCAATTCTGGACAGCCGGACACCGGGGAGCTGTTTTTT. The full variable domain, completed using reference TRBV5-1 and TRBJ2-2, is KAGVTQTPRYLIKTRGQQVTLSCSPISGHRSVSWYQQTPGQGLQFLFEYFSETQRNKGNFPGRFSGRQFSNSRSEMNVSTLELGDSALYLCASNSGQPDTGELFFGEGSRLTVL.

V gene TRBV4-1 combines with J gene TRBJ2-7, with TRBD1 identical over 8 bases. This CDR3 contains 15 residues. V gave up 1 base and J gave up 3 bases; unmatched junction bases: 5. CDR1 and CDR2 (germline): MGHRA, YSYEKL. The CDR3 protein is CASSQGLGQGYEQYF. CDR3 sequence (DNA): TGCGCCAGCAGCCAAGGTTTAGGACAGGGCTACGAGCAGTACTTC.

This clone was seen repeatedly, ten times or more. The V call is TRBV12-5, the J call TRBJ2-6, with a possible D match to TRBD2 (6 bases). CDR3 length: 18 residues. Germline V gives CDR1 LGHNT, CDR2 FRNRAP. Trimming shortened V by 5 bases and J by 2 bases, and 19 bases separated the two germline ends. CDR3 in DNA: TGTGCTAGTGGTAAGGGACTTTCCGGAGGGGCTGGGGCCAACGTCCTGACTTTC. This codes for CASGKGLSGGAGANVLTF.

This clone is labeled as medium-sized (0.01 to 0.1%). CDR3 in amino acids: CASTGLNTGELFF. Here the CDR3 DNA reads TGTGCCAGCACAGGACTGAACACCGGGGAGCTGTTTTTT. V gene TRBV6-1 combines with J gene TRBJ2-2, with D possibly being TRBD2 (5 bases). Trimming removed 7 bases at V and 1 base at J, with 7 bases between. The length of the CDR3 is 13 residues. CDR1 is MNHNS and CDR2 is SASEGT in the germline V gene.

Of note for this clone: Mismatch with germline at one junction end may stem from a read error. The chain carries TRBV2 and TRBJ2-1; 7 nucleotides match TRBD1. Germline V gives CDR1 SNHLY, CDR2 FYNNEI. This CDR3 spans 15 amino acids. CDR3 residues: CSSSESGQSYNEQFF. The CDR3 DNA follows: TGTTCCAGCAGTGAGTCGGGACAGTCGTACAATGAGCAGTTCTTC. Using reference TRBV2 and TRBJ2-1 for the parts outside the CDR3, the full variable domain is EPEVTQTPSHQVTQMGQEVILRCVPISNHLYFYWYRQILGQKVEFLVSFYNNEISEKSEIFDDQFSVERPDGSNFTLKIRSTKLEDSAMYFCSSSESGQSYNEQFFGPGTRLTVL.

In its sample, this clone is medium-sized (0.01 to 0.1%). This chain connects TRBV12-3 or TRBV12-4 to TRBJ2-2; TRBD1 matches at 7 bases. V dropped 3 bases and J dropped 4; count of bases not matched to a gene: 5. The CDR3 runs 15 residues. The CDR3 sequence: CASSFGQVGTGELFF. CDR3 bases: TGTGCCAGCAGTTTCGGACAGGTGGGCACCGGGGAGCTGTTTTTT.

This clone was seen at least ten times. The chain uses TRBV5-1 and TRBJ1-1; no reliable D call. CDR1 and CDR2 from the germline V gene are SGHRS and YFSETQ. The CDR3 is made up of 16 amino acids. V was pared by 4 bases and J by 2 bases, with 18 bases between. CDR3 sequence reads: CASSAFSRGTNTEAFF. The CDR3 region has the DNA TGCGCCAGCAGCGCTTTCTCCCGGGGAACCAACACTGAAGCTTTCTTT. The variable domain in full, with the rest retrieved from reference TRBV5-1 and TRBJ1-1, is KAGVTQTPRYLIKTRGQQVTLSCSPISGHRSVSWYQQTPGQGLQFLFEYFSETQRNKGNFPGRFSGRQFSNSRSEMNVSTLELGDSALYLCASSAFSRGTNTEAFFGQGTRLTVV.

The CDR3 coding sequence is TGTGCCAGCAGCCAAGTGGCCGACAATGAGCAGTTCTTC. Its translation is CASSQVADNEQFF. The chain carries TRBV4-2 and TRBJ2-1; D call uncertain. Trimming left V 1 base short and J 5 bases short, with 6 bases between. This CDR3 comprises 13 residues. Germline values: CDR1 LGHNA, CDR2 YNFKEQ.

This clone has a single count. This chain's CDR3 is CASSFNDRRTYEQYF. The CDR3 nucleotides read TGTGCCAGCAGCTTCAACGACAGGCGTACCTACGAGCAGTACTTC. J is TRBJ2-7 and V is TRBV7-8, with a possible D match to TRBD1 (6 bases). V was clipped by 3 bases and J by 2 bases, with 14 bases between them. The CDR3 runs to 15 residues. From germline, CDR1 is SGHVS and CDR2 FQNEAQ.

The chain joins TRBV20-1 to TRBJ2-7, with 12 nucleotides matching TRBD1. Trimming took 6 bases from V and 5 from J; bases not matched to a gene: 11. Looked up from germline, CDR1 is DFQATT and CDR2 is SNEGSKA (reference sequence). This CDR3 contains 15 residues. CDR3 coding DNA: TGCAGTGCCGCCGGGACAGGGGGCTTCCTCCACGAGCAGTACTTC. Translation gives CSAAGTGGFLHEQYF.

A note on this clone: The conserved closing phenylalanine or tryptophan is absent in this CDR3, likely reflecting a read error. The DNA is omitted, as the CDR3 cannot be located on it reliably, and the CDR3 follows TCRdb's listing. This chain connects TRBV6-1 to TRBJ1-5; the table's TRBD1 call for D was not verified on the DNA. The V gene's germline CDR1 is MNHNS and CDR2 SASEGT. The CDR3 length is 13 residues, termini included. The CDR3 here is CASSGQEDQPQQI.